This T cell receptor (beta chain) stems from a study of cytomegalovirus exposure and HLA in healthy donors. Findings and caveats of the study: The study put about 180 TCR beta chains on its list as cytomegalovirus-associated. Clonal expansion, a later analysis showed, was greater in HLA-associated TCR beta chains than in equally common others.

Trimming removed 5 bases from V and 8 bases from J; junction bases left unmatched: 13. The CDR3 sequence is 16 residues long. Germline-derived CDR1 and CDR2 are MNHEY and SMNVEV (reference sequence). 60 Vbeta and 13 Jbeta primers were used in PCR. Only in-frame clones appear in the TCRdb table, and some are missing; sequencing was by immunoSEQ multiplex PCR. The data show about 190,000 clones, with 60% to 80% seen just once and approximately 2.1% held by the top ten. This clone was recorded a few times. Its specificity is unknown. The source material was PBMCs. V is TRBV27 and J is TRBJ2-3; 10 bases are shared with TRBD2. The source is a woman between 25 and 40 years old in good health and CMV-seropositive. DNA of the CDR3: TGTGCCAGCAGTCCATATATCCCAGCGGGGGGGCTTACGCAGTATTTT. Encoded protein: CASSPYIPAGGLTQYF.